This T cell receptor (beta chain) was identified in a study of tissue T cells after allogeneic stem cell transplantation. Comments on this clone: Its antigen is not identified.

The repertoire was sequenced with immunoSEQ multiplex PCR; TCRdb's copy has only in-frame clones and lacks some. The data contain 5,500 to 7,500 clones, less than 70% of them seen just once; the ten biggest clones take up more than 25%. Study outcomes and limitations: Anatomically similar tissues had similar TCR repertoires within each patient.

Source: tissue from the stomach, taken at autopsy. This clonotype was obtained from a woman aged 18-49 years with breast cancer.

CDR3 residues: CASSSPGLNTDTQYF. The CDR3 coding sequence is TGTGCCAGCAGCTCCCCGGGACTAAACACAGATACGCAGTATTTT. The V gene is TRBV7-3, the J gene TRBJ2-3, with 7 bases aligning to TRBD2. Trimming removed 4 bases from V and 2 bases from J; junction bases left unmatched: 6. The CDR3 is 15 residues long. CDR1 is SGHTA and CDR2 is FQGTGA in the germline V gene.